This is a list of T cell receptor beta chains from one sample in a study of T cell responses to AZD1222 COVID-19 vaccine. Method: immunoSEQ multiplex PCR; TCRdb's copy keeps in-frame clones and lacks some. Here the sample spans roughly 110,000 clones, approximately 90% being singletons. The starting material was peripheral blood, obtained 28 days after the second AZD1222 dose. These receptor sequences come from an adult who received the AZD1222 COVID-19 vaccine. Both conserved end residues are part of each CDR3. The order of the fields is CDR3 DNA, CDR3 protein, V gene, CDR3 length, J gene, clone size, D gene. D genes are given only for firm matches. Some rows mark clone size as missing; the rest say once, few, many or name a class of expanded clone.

TGTGCCAGCAGTTTAGAAGCATATGGCTACACCTTC | CASSLEAYGYTF | TRBV28 | 12 | TRBJ1-2 | NA | NA
TGTGCCATCAACCTCTCCGGGACAAGTATATACGAGCAGTACTTC | CAINLSGTSIYEQYF | TRBV18 | 15 | TRBJ2-7 | few | NA
TGTGCCAGCAGTGAAGCTCCGGGGAGGGAGACCCAGTACTTC | CASSEAPGRETQYF | TRBV6-1 | 14 | TRBJ2-5 | NA | NA
TGTGCCAGCAGTTTACCAGGGGTCGAGCAGTACTTC | CASSLPGVEQYF | TRBV28 | 12 | TRBJ2-7 | NA | NA
TGTGCCAGCAGCTTATATGGGGCCGTTGTAGATGAGCAGTTCTTC | CASSLYGAVVDEQFF | TRBV7-9 | 15 | TRBJ2-1 | NA | NA
TGTGCCAGCAGCCACCAGGACAGGGGGAGAGGCTACACCTTC | CASSHQDRGRGYTF | TRBV3-1/TRBV3-2 | 14 | TRBJ1-2 | NA | TRBD1
TGTGCCAGCAGTGACCCTACCGGCGGACGGGGTGGGGGCTACACCTTC | CASSDPTGGRGGGYTF | TRBV2 | 16 | TRBJ1-2 | NA | NA
TGTGCCAGCAGCCGAGACCTCGGTGGGGGTCACTCCTACGAGCAGTACTTC | CASSRDLGGGHSYEQYF | TRBV3-1/TRBV3-2 | 17 | TRBJ2-7 | once | NA
TGTGCCTGGACCGGGACTCTGGGAACAGATACGCAGTATTTT | CAWTGTLGTDTQYF | TRBV30 | 14 | TRBJ2-3 | NA | NA
TGTGCCAGCAGAATTGGGGGCTATCAGCCCCAGCATTTT | CASRIGGYQPQHF | TRBV12-3/TRBV12-4 | 13 | TRBJ1-5 | NA | NA
TGCGCCAGCAGCTTGGAAGGGGGGATGGTCTCTGGAAACACCATATATTTT | CASSLEGGMVSGNTIYF | TRBV5-1 | 17 | TRBJ1-3 | NA | NA
TGTGCCAGCTCAGGACAGGGAAGGTCCTATAATTCACCCCTCCACTTT | CASSGQGRSYNSPLHF | TRBV18 | 16 | TRBJ1-6 | NA | TRBD1
TGTGCCAGCTCCGAGACCGGGAGGAACACTGAAGCTTTCTTT | CASSETGRNTEAFF | TRBV25-1 | 14 | TRBJ1-1 | NA | NA
TGCGCCAGCAGCTTCGGCGCAGGGGAAGTAGATACGCAGTATTTT | CASSFGAGEVDTQYF | TRBV5-1 | 15 | TRBJ2-3 | NA | NA
TGTGCCAGCAGCTTTGCGGACTCACCCCTCCACTTT | CASSFADSPLHF | TRBV5-6 | 12 | TRBJ1-6 | NA | NA
TGTGCCAGCAGTTATAGCGGGGGTACCTACGAGCAGTACTTC | CASSYSGGTYEQYF | TRBV6-5 | 14 | TRBJ2-7 | NA | TRBD2
TGTGCCAGCAGCTCGCCGATCGGGACAGGGACTGAAGCTTTCTTT | CASSSPIGTGTEAFF | TRBV5-6 | 15 | TRBJ1-1 | few | TRBD1
TGTGCCAGCAGCCAAGACCGCTTCGGGAGGGGATACAATGAGCAGTTCTTC | CASSQDRFGRGYNEQFF | TRBV4-2 | 17 | TRBJ2-1 | NA | TRBD2
TGTGCCAGCAGTGATTACCGGGTTGGGCTGACTGAAGCTTTCTTT | CASSDYRVGLTEAFF | TRBV25-1 | 15 | TRBJ1-1 | NA | NA
TGTGCCAGCAGCTTAGCACGCGGGGGGATCTCCTACAATGAGCAGTTCTTC | CASSLARGGISYNEQFF | TRBV11-2 | 17 | TRBJ2-1 | NA | TRBD2
TGTGCCAGCAGTTTCAGGGCGGGGCTGTTTTTT | CASSFRAGLFF | TRBV28 | 11 | TRBJ1-4 | NA | NA
TGTGCCAGCAGTGACAGAGTCGGCTACGAGCAGTACTTC | CASSDRVGYEQYF | TRBV6-2/TRBV6-3 | 13 | TRBJ2-7 | once | NA
TGTGCCAGCTCACCAGGGGCGATCGCTTCACCCCTCCACTTT | CASSPGAIASPLHF | TRBV18 | 14 | TRBJ1-6 | NA | NA
TGCGCCAGCAGCGGGGTCAGCGGCCCCAACTATGGCTACACCTTC | CASSGVSGPNYGYTF | TRBV5-1 | 15 | TRBJ1-2 | NA | NA
TGTGCCAGCAGCCGGACCGGGACAGCTAATCAGCCCCAGCATTTT | CASSRTGTANQPQHF | TRBV3-1/TRBV3-2 | 15 | TRBJ1-5 | NA | TRBD1
TGTGCCAGCAGCGTAGGATCTGACACAGATACGCAGTATTTT | CASSVGSDTDTQYF | TRBV9 | 14 | TRBJ2-3 | NA | NA
TGTGCCAGCAGCTACCGGGACGCCTCCTACGAGCAGTACTTC | CASSYRDASYEQYF | TRBV7-8 | 14 | TRBJ2-7 | NA | NA
TGTGCCAGCAGTTACCCAGGGGGCCGTGCTTTCTTT | CASSYPGGRAFF | TRBV6-5 | 12 | TRBJ1-1 | NA | TRBD1
TGTGCCAGCAGTGGCCAGGGGGCCGGTCAGCCCCAGCATTTT | CASSGQGAGQPQHF | TRBV25-1 | 14 | TRBJ1-5 | NA | TRBD1
TGTGCCAGCAGCTTAGCGGTGGTTATTCAGCCCCAGCATTTT | CASSLAVVIQPQHF | TRBV7-2 | 14 | TRBJ1-5 | NA | NA
TGCAGTGCTAGTGGGGGACACACAGATACGCAGTATTTT | CSASGGHTDTQYF | TRBV20-1 | 13 | TRBJ2-3 | NA | NA
TGTGCCAGCATGTGGAATAGCAATCAGCCCCAGCATTTT | CASMWNSNQPQHF | TRBV28 | 13 | TRBJ1-5 | once | NA
TGTGCCAGTAGTATAGCGGGGGTGGCGAGGGAGACCCAGTACTTC | CASSIAGVARETQYF | TRBV19 | 15 | TRBJ2-5 | NA | NA
TGTGCCAGCAGCTCCCTCCGGAACCCCCGAGAACAGTACTTC | CASSSLRNPREQYF | TRBV5-4 | 14 | TRBJ2-7 | NA | NA
TGTGCCAGCAGTCTAACAGGGGGCACTGAAGCTTTCTTT | CASSLTGGTEAFF | TRBV27 | 13 | TRBJ1-1 | NA | TRBD1
TGTGCCATCAGTGACGGCGGGGGCGGAGAGACCCAGTACTTC | CAISDGGGGETQYF | TRBV10-3 | 14 | TRBJ2-5 | NA | NA
TGTGCCAGCAGGGAATCAGGGATCGCTGAAAAACTGTTTTTT | CASRESGIAEKLFF | TRBV25-1 | 14 | TRBJ1-4 | NA | NA
TGTGCCAGCAGCTTAGCATGGGCGGCGACGGCGATGTCCTACGAGCAGTACTTC | CASSLAWAATAMSYEQYF | TRBV7-9 | 18 | TRBJ2-7 | NA | NA
TGTGCCAGCTCACCGGGTAGGGGGGTTGAAGCTTTCTTT | CASSPGRGVEAFF | TRBV18 | 13 | TRBJ1-1 | NA | NA
TGTGCCAGCAAGGGGGACCTTTACAATGAGCAGTTCTTC | CASKGDLYNEQFF | TRBV2 | 13 | TRBJ2-1 | NA | NA
TGCGCCAGCAGCCCGGGGGGACAGGTCCCCTACAATGAGCAGTTCTTC | CASSPGGQVPYNEQFF | TRBV5-1 | 16 | TRBJ2-1 | NA | NA
TGTGCCAGCAGCTTGACCTCTGGAAACACCATATATTTT | CASSLTSGNTIYF | TRBV7-9 | 13 | TRBJ1-3 | NA | NA
TGTGCCAGCAGCCTAGGGACTTCTTGGGGGGAAAAACTGTTTTTT | CASSLGTSWGEKLFF | TRBV7-8 | 15 | TRBJ1-4 | few | NA
TGTGCCAGCAGTATTAGCGGGGGGGCCAGTGAGCAGTTCTTC | CASSISGGASEQFF | TRBV6-6 | 14 | TRBJ2-1 | NA | TRBD2
TGTGCCAGCAGTGTTACCAACTACGAGCAGTACTTC | CASSVTNYEQYF | TRBV25-1 | 12 | TRBJ2-7 | NA | NA
TGTGCCAGCTCCGGGCGCGTCGAGAAACAGATTGGAAACACCATATATTTT | CASSGRVEKQIGNTIYF | TRBV18 | 17 | TRBJ1-3 | few | NA
TGTGCCAGCAGCGTTTGGGGGGCCGGTGGCTACACCTTC | CASSVWGAGGYTF | TRBV5-4 | 13 | TRBJ1-2 | NA | NA
TGTGCCAGCAGGACAGGGGACCAAGAGACCCAGTACTTC | CASRTGDQETQYF | TRBV6-5 | 13 | TRBJ2-5 | NA | TRBD1
TGTGCCAGCAGTGAAGGAACCTACAATGAGCAGTTCTTC | CASSEGTYNEQFF | TRBV6-1 | 13 | TRBJ2-1 | NA | NA
TGTGCCAGCAGTTTGGGACAGGGGCACGAGCAGTACTTC | CASSLGQGHEQYF | TRBV12-3/TRBV12-4 | 13 | TRBJ2-7 | once | TRBD1
TGTGCCAGCAGCGTATCAACCTATAATTCACCCCTCCACTTT | CASSVSTYNSPLHF | TRBV9 | 14 | TRBJ1-6 | NA | NA
TGTGCCAGCAGCGTAGCGGGGGGGCGGGGTGAGCAGTTCTTC | CASSVAGGRGEQFF | TRBV9 | 14 | TRBJ2-1 | NA | TRBD2
TGCAGTGCTAGTCCCCAGACAGGGACCCCCACTGAAGCTTTCTTT | CSASPQTGTPTEAFF | TRBV20-1 | 15 | TRBJ1-1 | NA | TRBD1
TGTGCCAGCATCTCCGGAGGAGGGACAGGGTCGAAAAAACTGTTTTTT | CASISGGGTGSKKLFF | TRBV28 | 16 | TRBJ1-4 | few | TRBD1
TGTGCCAGCAGGAGAGCAGGGGGTCTCTACGAGCAGTACTTC | CASRRAGGLYEQYF | TRBV11-2 | 14 | TRBJ2-7 | NA | TRBD1